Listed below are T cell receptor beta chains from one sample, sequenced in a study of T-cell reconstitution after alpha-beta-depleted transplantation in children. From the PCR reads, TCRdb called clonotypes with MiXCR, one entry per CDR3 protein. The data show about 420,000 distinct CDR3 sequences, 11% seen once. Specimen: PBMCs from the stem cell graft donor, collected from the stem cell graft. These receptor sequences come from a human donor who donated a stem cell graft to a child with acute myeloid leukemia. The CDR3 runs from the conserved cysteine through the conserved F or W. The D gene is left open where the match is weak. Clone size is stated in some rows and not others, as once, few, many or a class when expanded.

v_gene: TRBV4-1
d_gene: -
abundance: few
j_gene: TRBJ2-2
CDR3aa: CASSQDSIGTGELFF
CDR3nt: TGCGCCAGCAGCCAAGATAGCATCGGTACCGGGGAGCTGTTTTTT

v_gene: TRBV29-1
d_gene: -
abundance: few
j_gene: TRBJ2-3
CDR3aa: CSVPKSGGYTDTQYF
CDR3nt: TGCAGCGTCCCAAAGAGTGGGGGATACACAGATACGCAGTATTTT

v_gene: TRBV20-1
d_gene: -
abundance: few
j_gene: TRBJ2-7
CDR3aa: CSARDWGSYEQYF
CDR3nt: TGCAGTGCTAGAGATTGGGGCTCCTACGAGCAGTACTTC

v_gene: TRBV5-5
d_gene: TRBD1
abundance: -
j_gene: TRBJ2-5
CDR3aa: CASSSPQGALETQYF
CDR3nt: TGTGCCAGCAGCTCCCCTCAGGGGGCACTGGAGACCCAGTACTTC

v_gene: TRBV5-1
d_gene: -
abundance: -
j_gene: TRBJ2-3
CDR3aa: CASSFGYRATDTQYF
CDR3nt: TGCGCCAGCAGCTTTGGTTATCGGGCAACAGATACGCAGTATTTT

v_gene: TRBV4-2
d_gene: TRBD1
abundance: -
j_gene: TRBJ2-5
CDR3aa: CAISPGTAIETQYF
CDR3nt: TGTGCCATCAGCCCCGGGACAGCCATAGAGACCCAGTACTTC

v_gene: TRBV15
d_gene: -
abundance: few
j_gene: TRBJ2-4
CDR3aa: CATSRAGLNIQYF
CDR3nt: TGTGCCACCAGCAGAGCGGGGTTGAACATTCAGTACTTC

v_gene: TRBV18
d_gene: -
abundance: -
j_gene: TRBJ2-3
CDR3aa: CASSPYEGRGADTQYF
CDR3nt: TGTGCCAGCTCACCATACGAGGGGAGAGGCGCAGATACGCAGTATTTT

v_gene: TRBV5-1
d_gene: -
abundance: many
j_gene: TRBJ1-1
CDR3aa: CASSLEEGGYTEAFF
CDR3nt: TGCGCCAGCAGCTTGGAGGAGGGGGGCTACACTGAAGCTTTCTTT

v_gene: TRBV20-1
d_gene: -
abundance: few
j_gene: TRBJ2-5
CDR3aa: CSARGMETQYF
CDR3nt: TGCAGTGCTAGGGGTATGGAGACCCAGTACTTC

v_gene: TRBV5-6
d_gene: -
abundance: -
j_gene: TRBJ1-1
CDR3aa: CASSLFLQPRMNTEAFF
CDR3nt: TGTGCCAGCAGCCTCTTCCTTCAACCCCGCATGAACACTGAAGCTTTCTTT

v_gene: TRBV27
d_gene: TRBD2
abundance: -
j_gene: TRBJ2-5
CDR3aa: CASSPRFLLAGVQETQYF
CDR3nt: TGTGCCAGCAGTCCACGCTTCCTTCTAGCGGGAGTCCAAGAGACCCAGTACTTC

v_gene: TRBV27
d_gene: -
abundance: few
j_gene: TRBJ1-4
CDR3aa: CASSLSAGSEKLFF
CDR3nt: TGTGCCAGCAGTTTAAGCGCGGGAAGTGAAAAACTGTTTTTT

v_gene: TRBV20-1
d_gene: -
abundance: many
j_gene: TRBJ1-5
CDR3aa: CSAAAGLGQPQHF
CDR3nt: TGCAGTGCTGCCGCGGGGCTAGGGCAGCCCCAGCATTTT

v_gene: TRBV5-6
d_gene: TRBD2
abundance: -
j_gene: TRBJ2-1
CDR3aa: CASSFRQWRGENEQFF
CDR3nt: TGTGCCAGCAGCTTTAGGCAGTGGCGGGGGGAGAATGAGCAGTTCTTC

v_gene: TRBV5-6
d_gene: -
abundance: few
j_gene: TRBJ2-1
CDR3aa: CASSLAKLAGNNEQFF
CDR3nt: TGTGCCAGCAGCTTGGCCAAACTAGCTGGCAACAATGAGCAGTTCTTC

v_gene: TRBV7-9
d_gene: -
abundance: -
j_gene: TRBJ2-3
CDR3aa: CASSPPGRGTDTQYF
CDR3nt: TGTGCCAGCAGCCCCCCGGGGCGGGGCACAGATACGCAGTATTTT

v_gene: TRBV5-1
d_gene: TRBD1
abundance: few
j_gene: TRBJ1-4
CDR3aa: CASSITGAPAEKLFF
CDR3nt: TGCGCCAGCAGCATAACAGGGGCCCCGGCCGAAAAACTGTTTTTT

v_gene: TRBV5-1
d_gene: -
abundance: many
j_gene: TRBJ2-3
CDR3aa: CASSLGESTDTQYF
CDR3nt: TGCGCCAGCAGCTTGGGGGAGAGCACAGATACGCAGTATTTT

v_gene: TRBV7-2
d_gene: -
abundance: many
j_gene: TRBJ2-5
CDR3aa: CASSSGASQETQYF
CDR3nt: TGTGCCAGCAGTTCGGGGGCTTCCCAAGAGACCCAGTACTTC

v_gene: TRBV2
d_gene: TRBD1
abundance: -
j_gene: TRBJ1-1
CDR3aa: CASRGQGPEAFF
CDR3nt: TGTGCCAGCAGGGGACAGGGACCTGAAGCTTTCTTT

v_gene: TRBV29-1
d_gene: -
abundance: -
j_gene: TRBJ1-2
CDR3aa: CSVVPPGDGYTF
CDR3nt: TGCAGCGTTGTTCCCCCCGGAGATGGCTACACCTTC

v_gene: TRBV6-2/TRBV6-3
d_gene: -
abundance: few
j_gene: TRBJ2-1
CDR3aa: CASNELADSYNEQFF
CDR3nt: TGTGCCAGCAATGAACTAGCTGACTCCTACAATGAGCAGTTCTTC

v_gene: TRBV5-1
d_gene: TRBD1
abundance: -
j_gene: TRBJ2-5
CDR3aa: CASSPLGTGEETQYF
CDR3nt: TGCGCCAGCAGCCCCCTCGGGACAGGGGAAGAGACCCAGTACTTC

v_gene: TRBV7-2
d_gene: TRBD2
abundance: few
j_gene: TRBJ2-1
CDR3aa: CASSLRTSGMGEQFF
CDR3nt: TGTGCCAGCAGCTTAAGGACTAGCGGGATGGGTGAGCAGTTCTTC

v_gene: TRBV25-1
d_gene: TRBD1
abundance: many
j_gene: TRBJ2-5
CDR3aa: CASSEPPGQRGQETQYF
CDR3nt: TGTGCCAGCAGTGAACCCCCGGGACAGAGAGGACAAGAGACCCAGTACTTC

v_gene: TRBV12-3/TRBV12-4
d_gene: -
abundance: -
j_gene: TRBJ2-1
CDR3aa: CASGPFAGAVEQFF
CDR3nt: TGTGCCAGCGGGCCCTTCGCAGGGGCAGTTGAGCAGTTCTTC

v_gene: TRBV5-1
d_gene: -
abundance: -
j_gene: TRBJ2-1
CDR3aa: CASSLASADYNEQFF
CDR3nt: TGCGCCAGCAGCTTGGCTAGCGCGGATTACAATGAGCAGTTCTTC

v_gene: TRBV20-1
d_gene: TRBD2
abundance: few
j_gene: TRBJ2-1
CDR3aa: CSARVTGRGLNEQFF
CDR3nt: TGCAGTGCTAGAGTGACCGGGAGGGGGTTAAATGAGCAGTTCTTC

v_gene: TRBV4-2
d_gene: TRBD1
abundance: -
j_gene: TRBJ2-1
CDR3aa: CASSPGQVCYEQFF
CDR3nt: TGTGCCAGCAGCCCGGGACAGGTCTGCTATGAGCAGTTCTTC

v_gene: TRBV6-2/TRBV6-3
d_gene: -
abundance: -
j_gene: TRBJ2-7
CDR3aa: CASTRLGHEQYF
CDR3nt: TGTGCCAGCACCCGACTTGGGCACGAGCAGTACTTC

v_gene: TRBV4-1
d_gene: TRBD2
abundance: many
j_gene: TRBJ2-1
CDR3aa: CASSQWRGGLNEQFF
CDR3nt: TGCGCCAGCAGCCAATGGCGGGGGGGCCTTAATGAGCAGTTCTTC

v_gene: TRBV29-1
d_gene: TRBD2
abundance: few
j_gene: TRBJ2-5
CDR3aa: CSVERLAGEVPETQYF
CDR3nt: TGCAGCGTGGAGAGACTAGCGGGAGAGGTCCCAGAGACCCAGTACTTC

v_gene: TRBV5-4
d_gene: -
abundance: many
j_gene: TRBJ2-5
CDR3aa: CASSPGQREETQYF
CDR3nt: TGTGCCAGCAGCCCCGGACAGCGAGAAGAGACCCAGTACTTC

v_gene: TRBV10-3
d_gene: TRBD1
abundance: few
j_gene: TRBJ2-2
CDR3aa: CAIRQGADTGELFF
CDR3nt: TGTGCCATCAGACAGGGGGCGGACACCGGGGAGCTGTTTTTT

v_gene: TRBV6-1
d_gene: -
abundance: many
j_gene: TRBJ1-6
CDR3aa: CASSLWRGSSPLHF
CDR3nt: TGTGCCAGCAGCCTTTGGAGGGGGTCTTCACCCCTCCACTTT

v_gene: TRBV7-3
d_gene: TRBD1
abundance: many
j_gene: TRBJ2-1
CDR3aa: CASSPSASLQGEFF
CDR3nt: TGTGCCAGCAGCCCCAGCGCCTCTCTACAGGGGGAGTTCTTC

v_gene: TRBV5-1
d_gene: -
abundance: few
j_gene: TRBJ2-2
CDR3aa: CASQPPRGRTGELFF
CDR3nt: TGCGCCAGCCAACCCCCCCGGGGACGAACCGGGGAGCTGTTTTTT

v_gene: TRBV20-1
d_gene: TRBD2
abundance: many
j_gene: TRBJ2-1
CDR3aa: CSASRGGGAKVSQFF
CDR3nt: TGCAGTGCTAGTCGAGGCGGGGGGGCTAAGGTCTCGCAGTTCTTC

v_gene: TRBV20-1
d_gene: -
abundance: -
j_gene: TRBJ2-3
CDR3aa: CSASLALSTDTQYF
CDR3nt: TGCAGTGCTAGTTTAGCGCTAAGCACAGATACGCAGTATTTT

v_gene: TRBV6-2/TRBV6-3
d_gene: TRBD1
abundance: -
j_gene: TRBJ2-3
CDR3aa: CASSYSTYGAPSGGRADTQYF
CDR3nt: TGTGCCAGCAGTTACTCGACCTACGGGGCACCTTCAGGGGGTAGGGCAGATACGCAGTATTTT

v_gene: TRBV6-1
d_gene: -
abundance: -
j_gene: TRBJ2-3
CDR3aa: CASRSGSYLTDTQYF
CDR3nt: TGTGCCAGCAGGTCCGGGTCCTATCTCACAGATACGCAGTATTTT